The 11 T cell receptor beta chains below were found in one sample sequenced in a study of blood T cell repertoires in COVID-19. Produced via immunoSEQ multiplex PCR; TCRdb's table is partial and in-frame only. The sample carries hundreds of thousands of clones, 84% recorded once. Sequencing used peripheral blood. These receptors were obtained from a human donor in a cohort sampled during active COVID-19.

In this sample, this clone turned up once. This chain joins TRBV7-8 and TRBJ1-4, with D perhaps matching TRBD1 (6 bases). Germline-derived CDR1 and CDR2 are SGHVS and FQNEAQ. This CDR3 comprises 17 residues. Trimming shortened V by 6 bases and J by 8 bases, and 25 bases separated the two germline ends. CDR3 region: CASRNGAGAVIGEKLFF. The CDR3 nucleotides read TGTGCCAGCAGAAATGGGGCAGGGGCCGTAATAGGGGAAAAACTGTTTTTT. The variable domain in full, with the rest retrieved from reference TRBV7-8 and TRBJ1-4, is GAGVSQSPRYKVAKRGQDVALRCDPISGHVSLFWYQQALGQGPEFLTYFQNEAQLDKSGLPSDRFFAERPEGSVSTLKIQRTQQEDSAVYLCASRNGAGAVIGEKLFFGSGTQLSVL.

As concerns this clone: Other DNA sequences within the sample encode an identical CDR3. The chain is built from TRBV6-5 and TRBJ2-7; 11 bases align to TRBD1. The CDR3 has 14 amino acids. Trimming cost V 2 bases and J 6 bases; bases outside gene matches: 3. Germline values: CDR1 MNHEY, CDR2 SVGAGI. This chain's CDR3 is CASSYGQGAGEQYF. CDR3 coding DNA: TGTGCCAGCAGTTACGGACAGGGGGCGGGCGAGCAGTACTTC.

J is TRBJ1-1 and V is TRBV6-2 or TRBV6-3; D is unclear. V lost 0 bases and J 0 bases, leaving 11 bases between the germline ends. CDR1 and CDR2 (germline): MNHEY, SVGEGT. This CDR3 region has 16 residues. The CDR3 loop reads CASSYSRVRMNTEAFF. CDR3 bases: TGTGCCAGCAGTTACTCGAGGGTACGGATGAACACTGAAGCTTTCTTT.

The genes are TRBV19 and TRBJ2-1; the D gene is possibly TRBD2 (6 bases). The CDR3 length is 16 residues. Germline CDR1 and CDR2: LNHDA and SQIVND (reference sequence). Trimming shortened V by 4 bases and J by 3 bases, and 16 bases separated the two germline ends. The DNA of the CDR3 is TGTGCCAGTAGTAAACCGGGACTTCGGCACTACAATGAGCAGTTCTTC. This sequence encodes CASSKPGLRHYNEQFF.

This sequence joins TRBV3-1 (or the pseudogene TRBV3-2) and TRBJ2-7, with 10 bases matching TRBD1. Trimming removed 5 bases from V and 4 bases from J; junction bases left unmatched: 8. The CDR3 has 15 amino acids. CDR1 is LGHDT and CDR2 is YNNKEL in the germline V gene (reference sequence). The CDR3 coding sequence is TGTGCCAGCAGCGGCGCGGGGACAGGGGTTTACGAGCAGTACTTC. This encodes CASSGAGTGVYEQYF.

This clone was counted a few times. V gene TRBV24-1 combines with J gene TRBJ2-3; tentative D call: TRBD2 (6 bases). V dropped 3 bases and J dropped 9 bases, with 15 bases sitting between them. In germline, CDR1 is KGHDR, CDR2 SFDVKD. CDR3 length: 14 residues. The CDR3 region is CATSDGGRRGTQYF. The CDR3 DNA reads TGTGCCACCAGTGATGGAGGCAGGAGGGGAACGCAGTATTTT.

The genes are TRBV7-2 and TRBJ2-5; D is undetermined. CDR1 is SGHTA, CDR2 FQGNSA, per germline. The length of the CDR3 is 11 residues. V was trimmed by 4 bases and J by 5 bases, leaving 5 bases between them. The CDR3 region is CASSSRETQYF. DNA for the CDR3: TGTGCCAGCAGCTCGAGGGAGACCCAGTACTTC.

The V and J genes are TRBV5-1 and TRBJ2-5, with 12 bases identical to TRBD2. Trimming at V came to 3 bases and at J to 4 bases, leaving 10 bases not matched to a gene. The CDR3 has 17 residues. Germline CDR1 SGHRS, CDR2 YFSETQ. The CDR3 bases are TGCGCCAGCAGCTGGCAGACTAGCGGGAGTTTAAGAGAGACCCAGTACTTC. Protein product: CASSWQTSGSLRETQYF.

The rearrangement links TRBV27 to TRBJ1-4; TRBD1 aligns across 8 bases. This CDR3 is built from 15 residues. The germline CDR1 and CDR2 sequences are MNHEY and SMNVEV (reference sequence). V gave up 2 bases and J gave up 8 bases; unmatched junction bases: 7. CDR3 DNA sequence: TGTGCCAGCAGTTTAGGGGGGACAGGAGACGAAAAACTGTTTTTT. Amino acid sequence: CASSLGGTGDEKLFF.

This chain connects TRBV5-1 to TRBJ1-1; 8 bases map to TRBD1. The CDR3 consists of 17 residues. Germline trimming cut 4 bases from V and 1 base from J; bases unmatched to any gene: 12. Germline V lookup: CDR1 SGHRS, CDR2 YFSETQ. The CDR3 spells CASSPNPDRGPNTEAFF. The CDR3 DNA sequence: TGCGCCAGCAGCCCGAATCCCGACAGGGGCCCGAACACTGAAGCTTTCTTT.

This chain connects TRBV28 to TRBJ2-5; tentatively, D is TRBD1 (6 bases). CDR3 length: 16 residues. From germline, CDR1 is MDHEN and CDR2 SYDVKM. Trimming cost V 2 bases and J 3 bases, with 16 bases left between them. The CDR3 nucleotides are TGTGCCAGCAGTTTAGTCGGGACACCTGCTAAAGAGACCCAGTACTTC. As protein: CASSLVGTPAKETQYF. Based on the CDR3 plus reference TRBV28 and TRBJ2-5, the full variable domain is DVKVTQSSRYLVKRTGEKVFLECVQDMDHENMFWYRQDPGLGLRLIYFSYDVKMKEKGDIPEGYSVSREKKERFSLILESASTNQTSMYLCASSLVGTPAKETQYFGPGTRLLVL.